This T cell receptor beta chain was identified in a study of a mutant IDH1 vaccine in newly diagnosed glioma. Study-level background: The vaccination schedule gave patients eight doses in weeks 1, 3, 5, 7, 11, 15, 19 and 23.

Remarks on this clone: Its antigen is not known.

Time point denoted: week 5, during vaccination. A single vaccine dose contained 300 ug of mutant IDH1 20-mer peptide, and topical imiquimod was used with it. The donors had new WHO grade 3 or 4 astrocytomas; these were IDH1-mutant and ATRX-lost. Profiled with immunoSEQ multiplex PCR; TCRdb holds only in-frame clones, not every one. Among some 37,000 clones listed, about four fifths were seen once. General study points: In 93.3% of patients, immune responses induced by the vaccine occurred.

This TCR was sampled from a man in his forties with glioma. Source: PBMCs, taken from a glioma patient whose treatment included an IDH1 peptide vaccine.

This CDR3 reads CASSKRRAFF. Here the CDR3 DNA reads TGTGCCAGCAGCAAACGGCGAGCTTTCTTT. The chain employs TRBV21-1 and TRBJ1-1. TRBV21-1 is termed a pseudogene. CDR3 length: 10 residues.